The 29 T cell receptor beta chains in this list originate from one sample, sequenced in a study of response to subunit inactivated influenza vaccine (dated by TCRdb to 2016 to 2019). Receptors were amplified or captured by RT-PCR. Data came from an Illumina HiSeq 2500. Using fastp at Q25 and MiXCR, TCRdb reprocessed the public reads and kept productive beta chains. Each entry is one CDR3 protein sequence, shown with its most common DNA and genes. The sample includes a few hundred thousand distinct CDR3 sequences, with roughly 7.9% observed a single time. The ten top clones hold around 13% of the sample. Material: PBMCs from blood, obtained less than 25 months after vaccination. These receptors were taken from a man aged 50-75 years who received an inactivated influenza vaccine. Donor details come from another sample of the same person, matched by shared clones.

This clonotype occurred many times. The genes are TRBV24-1 and TRBJ2-1, with D tentatively TRBD2 (6 bases). The CDR3 runs 16 residues. Germline V gene lookup returns CDR1 KGHDR and CDR2 SFDVKD. The germline V and J ends were trimmed by 2 bases and 9 bases, with 19 bases remaining between them. The CDR3 here is CATSDWGGVSTPEQFF. For the CDR3, the DNA is TGTGCCACCAGTGATTGGGGCGGGGTCTCCACCCCTGAGCAGTTCTTC.

This clonotype was detected a few times. This chain joins TRBV14 and TRBJ2-7; D is possibly TRBD2 (5 bases). CDR3 length equals 13 residues. From germline, CDR1 is SGHDN and CDR2 FVKESK. V dropped 6 bases and J dropped 0 bases, with 9 bases sitting between them. Written as DNA, the CDR3 is TGTGCCAGCAGATCCGGGAACTCCTACGAGCAGTACTTC. It yields the protein CASRSGNSYEQYF.

V is TRBV18 and J is TRBJ1-1; a possible D gene is TRBD1 (6 bases). Trimming pared 2 bases from V and 5 bases from J, leaving 12 bases between. The CDR3 is made up of 14 amino acids. The germline V gene encodes CDR1 KGHSH and CDR2 LQKENI. CDR3 nucleotide sequence: TGTGCCAGCTCACCAGGGGGGCGAGAGACTGAAGCTTTCTTT. It is translated as CASSPGGRETEAFF.

The chain has TRBV6-2 or TRBV6-3 and TRBJ1-1, with 10 positions matching TRBD1. CDR1 is MNHEY, CDR2 SVGEGT, per germline. This CDR3 is 15 amino acids long. Unmatched junction bases numbered 4, after V lost 2 bases and J lost 4 bases. The CDR3 DNA reads as TGTGCCAGCAGTTACACCGGGACAGGGGTCACTGAAGCTTTCTTT. It encodes CASSYTGTGVTEAFF.

The rearrangement joins TRBV9 to TRBJ2-3; 9 nucleotides match TRBD1. The V gene's germline CDR1 is SGDLS and CDR2 YYNGEE. V was clipped by 3 bases and J by 5 bases; unmatched bases: 10. The CDR3 contains 16 residues. The CDR3 here is CASSAITGGGGDTQYF. The DNA for the CDR3 is TGTGCCAGCAGCGCGATAACAGGGGGCGGGGGAGATACGCAGTATTTT.

This clonotype came up many times. Germline and junction disagree at one end, which may indicate a read error. The chain has TRBV5-1 and TRBJ2-2; D gene ambiguous. Germline CDR1 and CDR2: SGHRS and YFSETQ. There are 14 residues in the CDR3. The CDR3 sequence: CASSLGAGSGELFF. The CDR3 nucleotides read TGCGCCAGCAGCTTGGGGGCAGGATCCGGAGAGCTGTTTTTT.

This clonotype has at least ten counts. The chain combines TRBV29-1 with TRBJ2-7, with TRBD1 as a possible D gene (6 bases). This CDR3 region has 12 residues. Germline V gives CDR1 SQVTM, CDR2 ANQGSEA. V gave up 5 bases and J gave up 5 bases, with 13 bases separating them. In nucleotides, the CDR3 is TGCAGCGTTATGGCAGGGGAACACGAGCAGTACTTC. Translating it yields CSVMAGEHEQYF.

This clonotype was picked up a small number of times. The chain joins TRBV6-1 to TRBJ2-7; D is perhaps TRBD1 or TRBD2 (5 bases each). CDR3 size: 15 residues. Trimming took off 0 bases at V and 0 bases at J, with 9 bases between the two ends. From germline, CDR1 is MNHNS and CDR2 SASEGT. CDR3 in amino acids: CASSEAGTDSYEQYF. The CDR3 nucleotides are TGTGCCAGCAGTGAAGCCGGGACGGACTCCTACGAGCAGTACTTC.

This clonotype appeared a few times. The chain links TRBV15 to TRBJ2-1, with D perhaps TRBD1 (5 bases). Germline CDR1 reads LNHNV; CDR2 reads YYDKDF (reference sequence). CDR3 length: 13 amino acids. Trimming shortened V by 4 bases and J by 4 bases, and 8 bases separated the two germline ends. The CDR3 sequence: CATSNQGYNEQFF. DNA of the CDR3: TGTGCCACCAGCAATCAGGGATACAATGAGCAGTTCTTC.

A few counts support this clonotype. The gene calls are TRBV20-1 and TRBJ2-6, with no clear D. The germline gives CDR1 DFQATT, CDR2 SNEGSKA (reference sequence). CDR3 length: 15 residues. V was cut by 2 bases and J by 2 bases, with 10 bases left in between. The CDR3: CSARNPRTGANVLTF. In DNA form, the CDR3 reads TGCAGTGCTAGAAACCCGAGGACTGGGGCCAACGTCCTGACTTTC.

In DNA, the CDR3 is TGTGCCAGCAGGTTGGCTCCCACTGAAGCTTTCTTT. It encodes CASRLAPTEAFF. The chain joins TRBV6-2 or TRBV6-3 to TRBJ1-1; D not resolved. Germline V lookup: CDR1 MNHEY, CDR2 SVGEGT. V lost 6 bases to trimming and J lost 4 bases, with 9 bases between them. CDR3 length: 12 amino acids.

This clonotype was seen only a few times. The chain joins TRBV30 to TRBJ2-3; D may be TRBD1 or TRBD2 (6 bases each). The CDR3 is 15 residues long. The V end lost 3 bases, the J end lost 2 bases, and 15 bases lay between the germline ends. The germline gives CDR1 GTSNPN, CDR2 SVGIG (reference sequence). Here the CDR3 DNA reads TGTGCCTGGAGCCGTTCCGGGGGCCCCACAGATACGCAGTATTTT. Amino acid sequence: CAWSRSGGPTDTQYF.

This clonotype was counted ten times or more. The rearrangement links TRBV5-1 to TRBJ1-1, with a weak D call TRBD1 (6 bases). The CDR3 runs to 15 residues. Germline V CDR1 and CDR2: SGHRS, YFSETQ. Trimming stripped 6 bases from V and 0 bases from J, with 15 bases between. DNA of the CDR3: TGCGCCAGCAACCCGGGGGGCGGACTGAACACTGAAGCTTTCTTT. Protein product: CASNPGGGLNTEAFF.

This clonotype came up a few times. CDR3 protein: CASRDLRGFNEKLFF. DNA for the CDR3: TGTGCCAGCAGGGACCTCCGGGGGTTTAATGAAAAACTGTTTTTT. The gene calls are TRBV12-3 or TRBV12-4 and TRBJ1-4, with D maybe TRBD1 (5 bases). The CDR3 is 15 amino acids. V lost 6 bases and J lost 4, with 15 bases in between.

There are a few counts of this clonotype. V is TRBV10-3 and J is TRBJ1-2; D is ambiguous. The V end was cut by 3 bases, the J end by 6 bases, with 2 bases between. Germline V gives CDR1 ENHRY, CDR2 SYGVKD. The CDR3 runs 10 residues. The CDR3 region is CAISDNGYTF. The CDR3 DNA follows: TGTGCCATCAGTGACAATGGCTACACCTTC.

The table lists this clonotype with many counts. The chain is built from TRBV20-1 and TRBJ2-1, with a weak D call TRBD1 (6 bases). From germline, CDR1 is DFQATT and CDR2 SNEGSKA (reference sequence). The CDR3 spans 15 residues. V lost 0 bases and J lost 8, with 17 bases in between. CDR3 amino acids: CSARDQGQPLDEQFF. The DNA of the CDR3 is TGCAGTGCTAGAGATCAGGGACAACCACTTGATGAGCAGTTCTTC.

This clonotype appeared a few times. This chain links TRBV6-1 with TRBJ2-5; 8 bases match TRBD2. Germline V gives CDR1 MNHNS, CDR2 SASEGT. V lost 8 bases to trimming and J lost 6 bases; unmatched junction nucleotides: 11. CDR3 size: 14 residues. Written as DNA, the CDR3 is TGTGCCAGCCTTCCAGCGGGAGTTATAAAGACCCAGTACTTC. Translation: CASLPAGVIKTQYF.

V usage is TRBV20-1 and J usage is TRBJ2-7; 7 nucleotides agree with TRBD2. Losses at the gene ends were 6 bases for V and 0 bases for J; bases not matched to a gene: 8. The germline CDR1 and CDR2 sequences are DFQATT and SNEGSKA (reference sequence). This CDR3 contains 14 residues. CDR3 coding DNA: TGCAGTGCGTCTTTGAGCGGGACCTCCTACGAGCAGTACTTC. Translation: CSASLSGTSYEQYF.

This clonotype was counted a few times. The rearrangement uses TRBV4-3 and TRBJ2-2; D is uncertain. CDR1 is LGHNA and CDR2 is YSLEER in the germline V gene. V lost 3 bases, J lost 3 bases, and 8 bases lay in between. The CDR3 spans 14 residues. As DNA, the CDR3 is TGCGCCAGCAGCCAGGATGGGTACACCGGGGAGCTGTTTTTT. This codes for CASSQDGYTGELFF.

This clonotype was counted a few times. V and J are TRBV20-1 and TRBJ1-3, with TRBD1 matching 7 bases. This CDR3 has 18 residues. V dropped 0 bases and J dropped 2; count of bases not matched to a gene: 13. Germline V gene data show CDR1 as DFQATT and CDR2 as SNEGSKA (reference sequence). CDR3 residues: CSARDRRGGGPPGNTIYF. The CDR3 DNA reads as TGCAGTGCTAGAGATCGGAGAGGGGGCGGCCCTCCTGGAAACACCATATATTTT.

The CDR3 DNA is TGTGCCAGCAGCCACCGGGACGGACAAGAGACCCAGTACTTC. This encodes CASSHRDGQETQYF. The gene calls are TRBV5-6 and TRBJ2-5; D may correspond to TRBD1 or TRBD2 (5 bases each). Germline CDR1 and CDR2: SGHDT and YYEEEE. V was trimmed by 4 bases and J by 2 bases, leaving 12 bases between them. The CDR3 sequence is 14 residues long. The variable domain in full, with the rest retrieved from reference TRBV5-6 and TRBJ2-5, is DAGVTQSPTHLIKTRGQQVTLRCSPKSGHDTVSWYQQALGQGPQFIFQYYEEEERQRGNFPDRFSGHQFPNYSSELNVNALLLGDSALYLCASSHRDGQETQYFGPGTRLLVL.

This clonotype was counted many times. V gene TRBV9 combines with J gene TRBJ2-4, with D perhaps TRBD2 (5 bases). Trimming took off 8 bases at V and 10 bases at J, with 19 bases between the two ends. This CDR3 has 13 amino acids. Germline V lookup: CDR1 SGDLS, CDR2 YYNGEE. The chain's CDR3 is CARKGRQLAIQYF. In DNA, the CDR3 is TGTGCCAGGAAAGGCAGGCAGTTAGCGATTCAGTACTTC.

This clonotype was counted a few times. J is TRBJ2-1 and V is TRBV7-2; 7 bases are shared with TRBD2. The V and J ends lost 4 bases and 8 bases, in that order; junction bases with no gene match: 17. Germline loops: CDR1 SGHTA, CDR2 FQGNSA. The CDR3 has 17 residues. Here the CDR3 DNA reads TGTGCCAGCAGCTCCGTTCTCAGCCGCGGGAGTTATTATGAGCAGTTCTTC. It yields the protein CASSSVLSRGSYYEQFF.

This clonotype was recorded many times. The chain employs TRBV11-3 and TRBJ2-5; 10 bases map to TRBD2. Looked up from germline, CDR1 is SGHNT and CDR2 is YENEEA. V was pared by 1 base and J by 3 bases, with 11 bases of the junction left unmatched. The CDR3 spans 18 residues. CDR3 coding DNA: TGTGCCAGCAGCTTAGTAGGAGTGCCAGCGGGGGGGGAAGAGACCCAGTACTTC. Protein product: CASSLVGVPAGGEETQYF.

The rearrangement uses TRBV2 and TRBJ2-3, with D possibly matching TRBD2 (6 bases). Per germline, CDR1 SNHLY and CDR2 FYNNEI. V was cut by 7 bases and J by 3 bases, with 14 bases left in between. The CDR3 consists of 14 residues. CDR3 in DNA: TGTGCCAGCAAGGGGCCGACTAGTACAGATACGCAGTATTTT. It encodes CASKGPTSTDTQYF.

V usage is TRBV20-1 and J usage is TRBJ2-7; 11 nucleotides match TRBD2. The CDR3 runs 14 residues. The J segment lost 2 bases and the V segment lost 5 bases, leaving 5 bases of the junction unmatched. In germline, CDR1 is DFQATT, CDR2 SNEGSKA (reference sequence). The CDR3 protein is CSAHLAGGTYEQYF. The DNA for the CDR3 is TGCAGTGCTCATCTAGCGGGAGGTACCTACGAGCAGTACTTC.

The V gene is TRBV6-1, the J gene TRBJ1-1, with D possibly TRBD1 on 5 matching bases. Germline CDR1 MNHNS, CDR2 SASEGT. This CDR3 is 15 amino acids long. The V end was cut by 7 bases, the J end by 0 bases, with 15 bases between. CDR3: CASIKGNYMNTEAFF. The CDR3 DNA reads as TGTGCCAGCATCAAGGGGAACTACATGAACACTGAAGCTTTCTTT.

This clonotype was counted ten times or more. The V gene is TRBV18, the J gene TRBJ2-5; D may be TRBD2 (6 bases). The germline V gene has CDR1 KGHSH and CDR2 LQKENI. Trimming stripped 5 bases from V and 1 base from J, with 17 bases between. The CDR3 is 16 amino acids. The CDR3 DNA follows: TGTGCCAGCTCAAAGACCCAGCAGGGAGGCCAAGAGACCCAGTACTTC. Translation gives CASSKTQQGGQETQYF. The entire variable domain, with the rest obtained from reference TRBV18 and TRBJ2-5, is as follows: NAGVMQNPRHLVRRRGQEARLRCSPMKGHSHVYWYRQLPEEGLKFMVYLQKENIIDESGMPKERFSAEFPKEGPSILRIQQVVRGDSAAYFCASSKTQQGGQETQYFGPGTRLLVL.

The chain is built from TRBV3-1 and TRBJ2-5; 8 bases are shared with TRBD2. Germline lookup yields CDR1 LGHDT and CDR2 YNNKEL (reference sequence). The V gene end was trimmed by 4 bases and the J gene end by 10 bases; junction bases not matched to a gene: 14. The CDR3 length is 15 residues. DNA of the CDR3: TGTGCCAGCAGCCTCCCGAATAGCGGGGTGGATGGCCAGTACTTC. Translation gives CASSLPNSGVDGQYF.